Listed here are 32 T cell receptor beta chains from one sample, sequenced in a study of T cells after yellow fever vaccination. TCRdb itself ran the 5' RACE reads through MiXCR, one entry per CDR3 protein. The sample yields a few hundred thousand distinct CDR3 sequences, about 4% seen once. The sample here was PBMCs, taken 5 days after the yellow fever booster vaccination. Receptors originate from a young man who received the YFV17D yellow fever vaccine.

Only a few counts were recorded for this clonotype. V usage is TRBV29-1 and J usage is TRBJ1-2; D is uncertain. The V end lost 5 bases, the J end lost 4 bases, and 11 bases lay between the germline ends. Germline V gene sequence: CDR1 SQVTM, CDR2 ANQGSEA. This CDR3 is 12 amino acids long. CDR3 bases: TGCAGCGTTAGAGCTTCTGCCTATGGCTACACCTTC. It encodes CSVRASAYGYTF.

This clonotype was seen many times. This chain connects TRBV5-4 to TRBJ2-5; 11 bases are a match to TRBD2. The CDR3 sequence is 17 residues long. Germline V gene data show CDR1 as SGHNT and CDR2 as YYREEE (reference sequence). Losses at the gene ends were 1 base for V and 2 bases for J; bases not matched to a gene: 7. The CDR3 protein is CASSLRGLADDQETQYF. In DNA form, the CDR3 reads TGTGCCAGCAGCTTGAGGGGACTAGCGGACGATCAAGAGACCCAGTACTTC.

This clonotype was detected only a few times. V is TRBV30 and J is TRBJ1-2, with TRBD1 identical over 7 bases. J was trimmed by 8 bases and V by 2 bases; bases with no gene match: 5. CDR1 is GTSNPN and CDR2 is SVGIG in the germline V gene (reference sequence). The CDR3 totals 12 residues. In nucleotides, the CDR3 is TGTGCCTGGAGTCGGCGGGGACAGGGCTACACCTTC. It translates to CAWSRRGQGYTF.

This clonotype was counted a few times. The rearrangement uses TRBV29-1 and TRBJ1-1; tentatively, D is TRBD1 (6 bases). Germline V CDR1 and CDR2: SQVTM, ANQGSEA. This CDR3 spans 12 amino acids. V was shortened by 8 bases and J by 5 bases, with 15 bases between the two germline ends. In DNA, the CDR3 is TGCAGCTCTAGGGGGGGAGGGACTGAAGCTTTCTTT. This gives the protein CSSRGGGTEAFF. Based on the CDR3 plus reference TRBV29-1 and TRBJ1-1, the full variable domain is SAVISQKPSRDICQRGTSLTIQCQVDSQVTMMFWYRQQPGQSLTLIATANQGSEATYESGFVIDKFPISRPNLTFSTLTVSNMSPEDSSIYLCSSRGGGTEAFFGQGTRLTVV.

This chain uses TRBV20-1 with TRBJ2-2, with TRBD1 as a possible D gene (6 bases). Per germline, CDR1 DFQATT and CDR2 SNEGSKA (reference sequence). The CDR3 contains 13 residues. The V gene lost 6 bases and the J gene lost 4 bases, with 12 bases spanning the gap. CDR3 protein: CSARTVLTGELFF. The CDR3 DNA reads TGCAGTGCGAGGACAGTACTCACCGGGGAGCTGTTTTTT.

The CDR3 DNA sequence: TGTGCCAGTAGGGGACAGAACGGAAACACCATATATTTT. The encoded protein is CASRGQNGNTIYF. V usage is TRBV19 and J usage is TRBJ1-3; 7 positions match TRBD1. From germline, CDR1 is LNHDA and CDR2 SQIVND (reference sequence). This CDR3 spans 13 amino acids. V shed 6 bases and J 4 bases; nucleotides not matched to a gene: 3. The full variable domain, completed using reference TRBV19 and TRBJ1-3, is DGGITQSPKYLFRKEGQNVTLSCEQNLNHDAMYWYRQDPGQGLRLIYYSQIVNDFQKGDIAEGYSVSREKKESFPLTVTSAQKNPTAFYLCASRGQNGNTIYFGEGSWLTVV.

This clonotype was seen a few times. The rearrangement links TRBV3-1 to TRBJ2-2; no firm D call. Trimming removed 2 bases at V and 2 bases at J, with 15 bases between. CDR1 is LGHDT, CDR2 YNNKEL, per germline (reference sequence). This CDR3 region has 17 residues. CDR3 sequence reads: CASSQWARARNTGELFF. The DNA of the CDR3 is TGTGCCAGCAGCCAATGGGCCCGGGCCAGAAACACCGGGGAGCTGTTTTTT.

This clonotype was found many times. This chain connects TRBV5-1 to TRBJ2-3, with D possibly being TRBD1 (6 bases). This CDR3 is 11 amino acids long. The V end was cut by 7 bases, the J end by 5 bases, with 8 bases between. Germline V gives CDR1 SGHRS, CDR2 YFSETQ. The CDR3 sequence: CASGRGDTQYF. The CDR3 region has the DNA TGCGCCAGCGGCAGGGGAGATACGCAGTATTTT.

At least ten counts were recorded for this clonotype. The V and J genes are TRBV6-2 or TRBV6-3 and TRBJ2-1, with TRBD2 matching 7 bases. Germline V gene data show CDR1 as MNHEY and CDR2 as SVGEGT. The CDR3 runs 17 residues. The V and J ends lost 1 base and 1 base, in that order; junction bases with no gene match: 7. The chain's CDR3 is CASSYYSPSGSYNEQFF. CDR3 in DNA: TGTGCCAGCAGTTACTATTCGCCTAGCGGATCCTACAATGAGCAGTTCTTC.

The V call is TRBV29-1, the J call TRBJ2-1, with D hard to call. The germline V gene has CDR1 SQVTM and CDR2 ANQGSEA. Trimming stripped 5 bases from V and 1 base from J, with 9 bases between. The CDR3 runs 13 residues. Here the CDR3 reads CSVWAVSYNEQFF. The CDR3 DNA reads as TGCAGCGTTTGGGCGGTATCCTACAATGAGCAGTTCTTC.

The J gene is TRBJ2-5, the V gene TRBV5-5; no definite D call. The V end was cut by 4 bases, the J end by 0 bases, with 7 bases between. This CDR3 contains 13 residues. Germline V CDR1 and CDR2: SGHKS, YYEKEE (reference sequence). The CDR3 loop reads CASSGSYQETQYF. The DNA of the CDR3 is TGTGCCAGCAGCGGCAGTTACCAAGAGACCCAGTACTTC.

V and J are TRBV10-3 and TRBJ1-3, with 10 bases that match TRBD1. Germline loops: CDR1 ENHRY, CDR2 SYGVKD. The CDR3 loop spans 15 amino acids. The V segment lost 4 bases and the J segment 1 base; nucleotides outside the gene matches: 1. The CDR3 is CAISGQGASGNTIYF. For the CDR3, the DNA is TGTGCCATCAGTGGACAGGGGGCTTCTGGAAACACCATATATTTT.

This chain links TRBV7-2 with TRBJ2-5, with D hard to call. V was trimmed by 3 bases and J by 11 bases, leaving 13 bases between them. This CDR3 has 12 residues. Germline CDR1 SGHTA, CDR2 FQGNSA. The CDR3 loop reads CASSFGRPVQYF. The CDR3 DNA follows: TGTGCCAGCAGCTTCGGAAGGCCCGTACAGTACTTC.

This clonotype was recorded at least ten times. The chain combines TRBV4-3 with TRBJ2-5, with D possibly being TRBD1 (5 bases). Germline V gene sequence: CDR1 LGHNA, CDR2 YSLEER. The V gene lost 1 base and the J gene lost 5 bases, with 14 bases spanning the gap. This CDR3 comprises 15 residues. CDR3 coding DNA: TGCGCCAGCAGCCAAGGTGGTAGGGGTCGGGAGACCCAGTACTTC. It translates to CASSQGGRGRETQYF.

This clonotype came up a few times. The chain links TRBV19 to TRBJ2-3, with a weak D call TRBD2 (6 bases). The V gene's germline CDR1 is LNHDA and CDR2 SQIVND (reference sequence). V lost 5 bases and J lost 10, with 25 bases in between. The CDR3 has 16 amino acids. CDR3 residues: CASSDRTRTLEGPQYF. DNA for the CDR3: TGTGCCAGTAGTGATCGGACAAGGACTCTGGAGGGTCCGCAGTATTTT.

A few counts support this clonotype. The chain is built from TRBV6-5 and TRBJ1-2; weak D call: TRBD1 (5 bases). CDR3 length equals 14 residues. Trimming took 5 bases from V and 2 from J, leaving 12 bases between them. Per germline, CDR1 MNHEY and CDR2 SVGAGI. The CDR3 DNA follows: TGTGCCAGCAGTCGTTCGACAGCCAACTATGGCTACACCTTC. It translates to CASSRSTANYGYTF.

This chain links TRBV5-1 with TRBJ2-1; 10 bases line up with TRBD1. This CDR3 has 18 residues. Germline-derived CDR1 and CDR2 are SGHRS and YFSETQ. V lost 4 bases, J lost 1 base, and 11 bases stayed unmatched. This CDR3 reads CASSQMDRGARSYNEQFF. CDR3 DNA: TGCGCCAGCAGCCAAATGGACAGGGGGGCTCGGTCCTACAATGAGCAGTTCTTC. Variable domain in full (rest from reference TRBV5-1 and TRBJ2-1): KAGVTQTPRYLIKTRGQQVTLSCSPISGHRSVSWYQQTPGQGLQFLFEYFSETQRNKGNFPGRFSGRQFSNSRSEMNVSTLELGDSALYLCASSQMDRGARSYNEQFFGPGTRLTVL.

This clonotype was seen repeatedly, ten times or more. The genes are TRBV12-3 or TRBV12-4 and TRBJ2-2; the D is unclear. This CDR3 comprises 16 residues. Trimming left V 6 bases short and J 1 base short, with 15 bases between. Here the CDR3 reads CASSRARILNTGELFF. CDR3 DNA: TGTGCCAGCAGCCGGGCCCGAATACTGAACACCGGGGAGCTGTTTTTT.

This clonotype has more than one count but fewer than ten. DNA of the CDR3: TGCGCCAGCAGTCAAGATGTCAGGACTAGCAGCTCCTACGAGCAGTACTTC. This encodes CASSQDVRTSSSYEQYF. The chain is built from TRBV23-1 and TRBJ2-7, with 8 bases fitting TRBD2. TRBV23-1 is an ORF; its function is uncertain. Unmatched junction bases numbered 9, after V lost 2 bases and J lost 0 bases. This CDR3 spans 17 amino acids.

The chain has TRBV7-3 and TRBJ2-1; 9 positions match TRBD1. Germline lookup yields CDR1 SGHTA and CDR2 FQGTGA. The CDR3 spans 13 residues. The V gene end was trimmed by 5 bases and the J gene end by 9 bases; junction bases not matched to a gene: 5. CDR3 DNA: TGTGCCAGCAGCCGGGACAGGGAGGGTGAGCAGTTCTTC. Residues: CASSRDREGEQFF.

CDR3 sequence reads: CATSTRGYNSPLHF. As DNA, the CDR3 is TGTGCCACCAGCACCCGGGGCTATAATTCACCCCTCCACTTT. The gene calls are TRBV15 and TRBJ1-6, with unresolved D. This CDR3 spans 14 amino acids. Trimming removed 4 bases at V and 3 bases at J, with 7 bases between. CDR1 LNHNV and CDR2 YYDKDF come from the germline V gene (reference sequence).

This clonotype came up a few times. J is TRBJ1-3 and V is TRBV6-5, with D possibly matching TRBD1 (5 bases). Germline V gene sequence: CDR1 MNHEY, CDR2 SVGAGI. V dropped 0 bases and J dropped 2 bases, with 8 bases sitting between them. The CDR3 runs 15 residues. The CDR3 bases are TGTGCCAGCAGTTACTCGGCGGGGGCTGGAAACACCATATATTTT. This encodes CASSYSAGAGNTIYF.

This chain uses TRBV12-3 or TRBV12-4 with TRBJ1-6, with 7 bases aligning to TRBD1. The ends lost 5 bases at V and 14 bases at J; junction bases unmatched: 9. The CDR3 has 13 amino acids. CDR3: CASSPTGASALHF. CDR3 DNA sequence: TGTGCCAGCAGTCCCACAGGGGCCTCGGCCCTCCACTTT.

This clonotype was recorded at least ten times. The chain joins TRBV5-1 to TRBJ2-1; 9 bases match TRBD1. Germline trimming cut 0 bases from V and 3 bases from J; bases unmatched to any gene: 7. Per the germline V gene, CDR1 is SGHRS and CDR2 is YFSETQ. The CDR3 spans 17 residues. DNA for the CDR3: TGCGCCAGCAGCTTGGGCGCGGGGACAGGGAACTACAATGAGCAGTTCTTC. It translates to CASSLGAGTGNYNEQFF.

This clonotype has a count of ten or more. The V call is TRBV6-5, the J call TRBJ2-4; D is possibly TRBD2 (6 bases). V was cut by 8 bases and J by 9 bases, with 17 bases left in between. CDR3 length equals 13 residues. Germline CDR1 MNHEY, CDR2 SVGAGI. The CDR3: CASGKRGDGIQYF. The CDR3 nucleotides read TGTGCCAGCGGCAAACGCGGGGACGGCATTCAGTACTTC.

The rearrangement joins TRBV5-6 to TRBJ2-7; D is unresolved. The CDR3 loop spans 11 amino acids. The germline V gene has CDR1 SGHDT and CDR2 YYEEEE. V gave up 5 bases and J gave up 5 bases, with 8 bases separating them. The CDR3 DNA reads TGTGCCAGCAGTATCAGAGACGAGCAGTACTTC. Amino acids: CASSIRDEQYF.

The rearrangement links TRBV6-1 to TRBJ1-2; 8 nucleotides line up with TRBD1. The CDR3 length is 15 residues. Germline V gene sequence: CDR1 MNHNS, CDR2 SASEGT. V lost 0 bases and J lost 6; bases outside the gene matches: 6. CDR3 bases: TGTGCCAGCAGTGAAGCGGTCAGGGGGCTTGATGGCTACACCTTC. Its protein is CASSEAVRGLDGYTF.

This clonotype came up a few times. The rearrangement joins TRBV6-2 or TRBV6-3 to TRBJ2-1; D is unresolved. The V gene's germline CDR1 is MNHEY and CDR2 SVGEGT. The CDR3 contains 15 residues. Trimming took 5 bases from V and 2 from J, leaving 13 bases between them. Written as DNA, the CDR3 is TGTGCCAGCAGTAGTCCTGACCCCACCTACAATGAGCAGTTCTTC. Protein sequence: CASSSPDPTYNEQFF.

There are many counts of this clonotype. The J gene is TRBJ2-7, the V gene TRBV7-6; the match to TRBD1 covers 10 bases. The CDR3 has 14 residues. Trimming at V came to 5 bases and at J to 4 bases, leaving 5 bases not matched to a gene. In germline, CDR1 is SGHVS, CDR2 FNYEAQ. The CDR3 nucleotides are TGTGCCAGCAGCCCACCGGACAGGGGGTACGAGCAGTACTTC. Its translation: CASSPPDRGYEQYF. Filled out from reference TRBV7-6 and TRBJ2-7, the complete variable domain reads GAGVSQSPRYKVTKRGQDVALRCDPISGHVSLYWYRQALGQGPEFLTYFNYEAQQDKSGLPNDRFSAERPEGSISTLTIQRTEQRDSAMYRCASSPPDRGYEQYFGPGTRLTVT.

The V and J genes are TRBV5-5 and TRBJ2-3; D is unclear. Germline V lookup: CDR1 SGHKS, CDR2 YYEKEE (reference sequence). The CDR3 totals 14 residues. V gave up 0 bases and J gave up 6 bases, with 11 bases separating them. CDR3 sequence: CASSLDPGPDTQYF. The CDR3 DNA reads as TGTGCCAGCAGCTTGGACCCGGGCCCCGATACGCAGTATTTT.

This clonotype was observed a few times. CDR3 in amino acids: CATSGGDFLSDTQYF. The CDR3 DNA is TGTGCCACCAGTGGGGGGGACTTCTTGTCGGATACGCAGTATTTT. The chain is built from TRBV24-1 and TRBJ2-3, with D perhaps matching TRBD2 (6 bases). In germline, CDR1 is KGHDR, CDR2 SFDVKD. V lost 5 bases and J lost 6, with 17 bases in between. The CDR3 runs to 15 residues.

This clonotype was seen more than once but under ten times. The chain couples TRBV28 to TRBJ1-5; no clear D gene. The CDR3 has 14 residues. V gave up 3 bases and J gave up 12 bases, with 18 bases separating them. Germline V gene lookup returns CDR1 MDHEN and CDR2 SYDVKM. CDR3 nucleotides: TGTGCCAGCAGTTTTGGCGGATCCCAGATGCGCCAGCATTTT. Its translation: CASSFGGSQMRQHF.